This TCR beta chain was retrieved from a study of cytomegalovirus exposure and HLA in healthy donors. The PCR had 60 Vbeta and 13 Jbeta primers. Measured with immunoSEQ multiplex PCR; TCRdb has only the in-frame clones, and not every one. The table records around 100,000 clones, 76% of them present only once. Of note for this clone: Its specificity is unknown.

Trimming shortened V by 4 bases and J by 5 bases, and 11 bases separated the two germline ends. This CDR3 comprises 13 residues. Germline CDR1 is SGHDN and CDR2 is FVKESK. The study's findings and limits: In a later analysis, across HLA loci, associated TCR counts were highest for DRB1, lowest for HLA-C. A later analysis appeared to link common viral pathogens to several of the most significant clusters. Altogether, 164 TCR beta chains were recorded as cytomegalovirus-associated. Whilst most TCR sequences proved rare, a subset of public TCRs occurred across many donors.

Sequenced input: PBMCs. J is TRBJ2-5 and V is TRBV14; tentatively, D is TRBD2 (6 bases). The TCR comes from a man aged 40-50 years in good health and CMV-seronegative. CDR3 in DNA: TGTGCCAGCAGCCGGGGGGTCGGGGAGACCCAGTACTTC. The encoded protein is CASSRGVGETQYF.